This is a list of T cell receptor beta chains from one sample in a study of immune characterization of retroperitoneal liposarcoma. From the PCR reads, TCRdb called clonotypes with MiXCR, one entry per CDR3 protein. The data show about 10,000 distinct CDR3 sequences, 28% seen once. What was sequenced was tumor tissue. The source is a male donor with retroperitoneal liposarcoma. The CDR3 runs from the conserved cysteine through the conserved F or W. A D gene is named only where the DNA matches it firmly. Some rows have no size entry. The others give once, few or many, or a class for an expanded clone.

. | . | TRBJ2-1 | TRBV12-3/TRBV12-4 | CASSLEGGNSYEQFF | TGTGCCAGCAGTTTAGAGGGCGGGAACTCCTACGAGCAGTTCTTC
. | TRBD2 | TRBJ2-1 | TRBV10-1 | CASSALTSGRADEQFF | TGCGCCAGCAGCGCCCTTACTAGCGGGAGGGCCGATGAGCAGTTCTTC
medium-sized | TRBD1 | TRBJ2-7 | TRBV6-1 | CASSEEGHRQGMDEQYF | TGTGCCAGCAGTGAAGAAGGCCATAGACAGGGGATGGACGAGCAGTACTTC
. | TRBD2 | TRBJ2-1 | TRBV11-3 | CASSLGTSGVYNEQFF | TGTGCCAGCAGCTTAGGTACTAGCGGGGTTTACAATGAGCAGTTCTTC
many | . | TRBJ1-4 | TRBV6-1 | CASSRAPVGGGGEKLFF | TGTGCCAGCAGTAGAGCCCCCGTTGGCGGGGGTGGTGAAAAACTGTTTTTT
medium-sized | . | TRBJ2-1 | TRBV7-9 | CASSLVPGAHYNEQFF | TGTGCCAGCAGCTTAGTCCCCGGGGCACACTACAATGAGCAGTTCTTC
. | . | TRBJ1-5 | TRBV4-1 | CASSQEGLGLRNQPQHF | TGCGCCAGCAGCCAAGAAGGACTGGGATTAAGGAATCAGCCCCAGCATTTT
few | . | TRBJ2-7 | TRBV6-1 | CASGMSGSYEQYF | TGTGCCAGCGGAATGAGCGGTTCCTACGAGCAGTACTTC
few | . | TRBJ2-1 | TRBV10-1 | CASSESIRQETQFF | TGCGCCAGCAGTGAGAGCATCCGTCAAGAGACCCAGTTCTTC
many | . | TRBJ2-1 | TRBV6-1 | CASSEAAADIGVNEQFF | TGTGCCAGCAGTGAAGCGGCAGCGGACATAGGGGTGAATGAGCAGTTCTTC
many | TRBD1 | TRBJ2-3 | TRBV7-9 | CASSLVGTGFPDTQYF | TGTGCCAGCAGCTTAGTGGGGACAGGGTTTCCAGATACGCAGTATTTT
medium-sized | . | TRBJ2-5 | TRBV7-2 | CASSLDGGLYNEQYF | TGTGCCAGCAGCTTAGACGGGGGCCTGTACAATGAGCAGTACTTC
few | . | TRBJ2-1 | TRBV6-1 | CASRYMPTSEQFF | TGTGCCAGCAGGTACATGCCTACCTCCGAGCAGTTCTTC
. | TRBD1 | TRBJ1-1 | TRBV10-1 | CASSGNRGNTEAFF | TGCGCCAGCAGTGGTAACAGGGGAAACACTGAAGCTTTCTTT
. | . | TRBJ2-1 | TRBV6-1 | CASSEGPRRVQFF | TGTGCCAGCAGTGAAGGCCCCAGGCGGGTCCAGTTCTTC
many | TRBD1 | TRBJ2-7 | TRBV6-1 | CASSRTGPYEQYF | TGTGCCAGCAGTAGGACAGGGCCCTACGAGCAGTACTTC
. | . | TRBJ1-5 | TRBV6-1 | CASSERRGQPQHF | TGTGCCAGCAGTGAAAGAAGGGGTCAGCCCCAGCATTTT
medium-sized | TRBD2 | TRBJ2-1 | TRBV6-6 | CASRGAAGGPGEQFF | TGTGCCAGCAGAGGGGCGGCGGGAGGGCCTGGTGAGCAGTTCTTC
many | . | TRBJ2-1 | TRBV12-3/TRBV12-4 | CASSPDSPVGVYEQFF | TGTGCCAGCAGCCCCGATTCGCCGGTCGGGGTTTACGAGCAGTTCTTC
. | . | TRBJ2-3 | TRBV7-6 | CASSLAPRGDTQYF | TGTGCCAGCAGCTTAGCCCCTCGTGGAGATACGCAGTATTTT
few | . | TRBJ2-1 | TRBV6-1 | CASDRGRDLRTQFF | TGTGCCAGTGATCGCGGGCGGGACCTTCGGACCCAGTTCTTC
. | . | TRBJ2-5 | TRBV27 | CASSLVGQETQYF | TGTGCCAGCAGTTTGGTAGGGCAAGAGACCCAGTACTTC
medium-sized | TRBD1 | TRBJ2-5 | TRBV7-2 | CASSRTGVPQQETQYF | TGTGCCAGCAGCCGGACAGGGGTCCCCCAACAAGAGACCCAGTACTTC
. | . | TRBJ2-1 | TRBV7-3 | CASGPEVARAPNEQFF | TGTGCCAGCGGCCCGGAGGTGGCTAGAGCTCCCAATGAGCAGTTCTTC
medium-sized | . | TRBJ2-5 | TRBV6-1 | CASSYRNQETQYF | TGTGCCAGCAGTTATAGGAACCAAGAGACCCAGTACTTC
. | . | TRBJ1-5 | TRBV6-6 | CASSYDKGNQPQHF | TGTGCCAGCAGTTACGATAAGGGCAATCAGCCCCAGCATTTT
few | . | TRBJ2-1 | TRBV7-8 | CASSLIGGSRETQFF | TGTGCCAGCAGCTTGATTGGGGGGAGCCGGGAGACCCAGTTCTTC
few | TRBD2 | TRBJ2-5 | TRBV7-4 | CASSLGTSYETQYF | TGTGCCAGCAGCTTAGGGACTAGCTATGAGACCCAGTACTTC
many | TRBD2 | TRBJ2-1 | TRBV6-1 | CASSSGTSGSAEQFF | TGTGCCAGCAGTTCCGGGACTAGCGGGAGCGCTGAGCAGTTCTTC
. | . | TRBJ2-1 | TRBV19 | CASSLGWSYNEQFF | TGTGCCAGTAGTCTGGGGTGGTCCTACAATGAGCAGTTCTTC
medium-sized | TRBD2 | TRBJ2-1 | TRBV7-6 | CASSPRETQFF | TGTGCCAGCAGCCCGCGGGAGACCCAGTTCTTC
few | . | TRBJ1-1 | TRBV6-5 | CASSSVGRGTEAFF | TGTGCCAGCAGTTCAGTGGGCAGAGGGACTGAAGCTTTCTTT
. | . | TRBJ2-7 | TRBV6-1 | CASSQGEGAAYNEQYF | TGTGCCAGCTCCCAGGGGGAGGGAGCTGCCTACAATGAGCAGTACTTC
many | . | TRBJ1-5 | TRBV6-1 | CASSWGGPNQPQHF | TGTGCCAGCAGCTGGGGGGGCCCCAATCAGCCCCAGCATTTT
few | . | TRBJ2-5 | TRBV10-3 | CAISGGRETQYF | TGTGCCATCTCAGGGGGGCGGGAGACCCAGTACTTC
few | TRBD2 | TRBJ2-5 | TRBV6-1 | CASTVPGTREGETQYF | TGTGCCAGCACTGTCCCCGGGACTAGGGAGGGAGAGACCCAGTACTTC
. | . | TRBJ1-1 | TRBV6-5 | CASRMELNTEAFF | TGTGCCAGCAGGATGGAGTTGAACACTGAAGCTTTCTTT
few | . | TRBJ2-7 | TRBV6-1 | CASRLSARSYNEQYF | TGTGCCAGCAGACTTAGCGCCCGATCCTACAATGAGCAGTACTTC
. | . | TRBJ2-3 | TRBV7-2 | CASSLVFADTQYF | TGTGCCAGCAGCTTAGTATTCGCAGATACGCAGTATTTT
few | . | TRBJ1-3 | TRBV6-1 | CASSALGRNTIYF | TGTGCCAGCAGTGCGTTAGGGAGGAACACCATATATTTT
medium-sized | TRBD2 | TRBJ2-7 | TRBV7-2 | CASSPGTSGRIHEQYF | TGTGCCAGCAGCCCCGGGACTAGCGGGAGGATCCACGAGCAGTACTTC
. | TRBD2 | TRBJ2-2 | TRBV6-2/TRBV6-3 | CASSYLLAGVSNTGELFF | TGTGCCAGCAGTTACTTACTAGCGGGGGTGTCGAACACCGGGGAGCTGTTTTTT
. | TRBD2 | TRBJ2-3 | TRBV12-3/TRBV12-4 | CASSLVKSGGSYF | TGTGCCAGCAGCCTAGTGAAGAGCGGGGGGTCGTATTTT
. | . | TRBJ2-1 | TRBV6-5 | CASSLLATANYNEQFF | TGTGCCAGCAGTCTGCTAGCCACAGCTAACTACAATGAGCAGTTCTTC
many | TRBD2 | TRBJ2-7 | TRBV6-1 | CASSEGTSDYNEQYF | TGTGCCAGCAGTGAAGGGACTAGCGACTACAATGAGCAGTACTTC
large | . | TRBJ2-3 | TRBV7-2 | CASSLVRGSDTQYF | TGTGCCAGCAGCTTAGTGAGGGGCAGTGATACGCAGTATTTT
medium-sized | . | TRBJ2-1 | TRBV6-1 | CASRSLDAYNEQFF | TGTGCCAGCAGGTCTCTTGACGCGTACAATGAGCAGTTCTTC
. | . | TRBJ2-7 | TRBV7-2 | CASSSPPSASYEQYF | TGTGCCAGCAGCTCCCCCCCTAGCGCCTCCTACGAGCAGTACTTC
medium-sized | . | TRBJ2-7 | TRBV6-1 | CASSEALTVAYEQYF | TGTGCCAGCAGTGAAGCGCTAACAGTCGCCTACGAGCAGTACTTC
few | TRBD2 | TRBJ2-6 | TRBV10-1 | CASSESTHSGRAAGANVLTF | TGCGCCAGCAGTGAGTCGACTCATAGCGGGAGGGCCGCTGGGGCCAACGTCCTGACTTTC
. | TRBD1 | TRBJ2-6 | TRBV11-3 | CASSPGTGNSGANVLTF | TGTGCCAGCAGCCCAGGGACAGGGAACTCTGGGGCCAACGTCCTGACTTTC
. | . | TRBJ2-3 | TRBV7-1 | CASSSRGGRNTDTQYF | TGTGCCAGCAGCTCCCGGGGCGGGCGGAATACAGATACGCAGTATTTT
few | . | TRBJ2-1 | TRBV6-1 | CASRMGAKNIQFF | TGTGCCAGCAGGATGGGAGCCAAAAACATTCAGTTCTTC
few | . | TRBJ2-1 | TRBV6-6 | CASSYSQREQFF | TGTGCCAGCAGCTACTCTCAGCGGGAGCAGTTCTTC
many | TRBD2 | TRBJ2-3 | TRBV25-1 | CATRGGVGTDTQYF | TGTGCCACCCGGGGGGGGGTGGGCACAGATACGCAGTATTTT
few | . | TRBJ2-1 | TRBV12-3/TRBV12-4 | CASSLSRTEYF | TGTGCCAGCAGTTTAAGCAGGACAGAGTACTTC
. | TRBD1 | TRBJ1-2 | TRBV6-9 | CASSFYRGGGYGYTF | TGTGCCAGCAGTTTCTACAGGGGAGGGGGCTATGGCTACACCTTC
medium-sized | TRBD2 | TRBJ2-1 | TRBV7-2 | CASSPDSGRYNEQFF | TGTGCCAGCAGCCCAGATAGCGGGAGGTACAATGAGCAGTTCTTC